One and the same sample provided the 26 T cell receptor beta chains below, sequenced in a study of blood T cell repertoires in COVID-19. The method was immunoSEQ multiplex PCR; TCRdb's version includes in-frame clones alone and lacks a portion of them. The repertoire holds around 300,000 clones, with about nine tenths as singletons. What was sequenced was peripheral blood. Receptor source: a woman in her 30s with COVID-19, enrolled during active disease.

The V call is TRBV7-6, the J call TRBJ2-1; TRBD1 matches 7 bases. The V and J ends lost 2 bases and 6 bases, in that order; junction bases with no gene match: 7. CDR1 and CDR2 from the germline V gene are SGHVS and FNYEAQ. The CDR3 loop spans 15 amino acids. The CDR3 loop reads CASSLSQGVVNEQFF. The CDR3 nucleotides are TGTGCCAGCAGCTTATCCCAGGGGGTCGTCAATGAGCAGTTCTTC.

The CDR3 DNA sequence: TGTGCCAGTAGTATATGGACAGGGGGCTCTGGCACCGGGGAGCTGTTTTTT. As protein: CASSIWTGGSGTGELFF. The V and J genes are TRBV19 and TRBJ2-2, with 11 bases lining up with TRBD1. This CDR3 comprises 17 residues. V shed 2 bases, J shed 4 bases, and the junction held 6 bases outside the gene matches. The germline V gene encodes CDR1 LNHDA and CDR2 SQIVND (reference sequence).

The chain employs TRBV28 and TRBJ1-2, with 7 bases identical to TRBD1. Trimming removed 9 bases from V and 4 bases from J; junction bases left unmatched: 14. The CDR3 extends over 15 amino acids. Germline loops: CDR1 MDHEN, CDR2 SYDVKM. The CDR3: CASYTAGGPSYGYTF. DNA of the CDR3: TGTGCCAGTTATACGGCAGGGGGTCCTTCCTATGGCTACACCTTC.

The chain couples TRBV7-9 to TRBJ1-6; TRBD1 matches 7 bases. The CDR3 contains 14 residues. Germline assignment: CDR1 SEHNR and CDR2 FQNEAQ (reference sequence). Germline trimming cut 1 base from V and 7 bases from J; bases unmatched to any gene: 1. The CDR3 reads CASSLGGGNSPLHF. In nucleotides, the CDR3 is TGTGCCAGCAGCTTAGGAGGGGGCAATTCACCCCTCCACTTT.

This chain joins TRBV4-1 and TRBJ1-1; 8 positions match TRBD1. Germline-derived CDR1 and CDR2 are MGHRA and YSYEKL. CDR3 size: 13 residues. J was trimmed by 4 bases and V by 4 bases; bases with no gene match: 2. The CDR3 DNA is TGCGCCAGCAGCCCCACAGGGGGCACTGAAGCTTTCTTT. Protein product: CASSPTGGTEAFF.

The CDR3 coding sequence is TGTGCCAGCAGCCCGGACAGGATCGCGGCTCATACGCAGTATTTT. Its translation: CASSPDRIAAHTQYF. The rearrangement joins TRBV3-1 (or the pseudogene TRBV3-2) to TRBJ2-3; the match to TRBD1 covers 7 bases. Germline V gene data show CDR1 as LGHDT and CDR2 as YNNKEL (reference sequence). Trimming removed 4 bases from V and 7 bases from J; junction bases left unmatched: 11. The CDR3 totals 15 residues.

Concerning this clone itself: Other DNA sequences in this sample translate to the same CDR3. This rearrangement joins TRBV11-1 to TRBJ1-1, with D hard to call. V was shortened by 3 bases and J by 6 bases, with 8 bases between the two germline ends. CDR3 length: 12 residues. The germline gives CDR1 SGHAT, CDR2 FQDESV (reference sequence). This CDR3 is CASSFLGAEAFF. Here the CDR3 DNA reads TGTGCCAGCAGCTTCTTGGGCGCTGAAGCTTTCTTT.

The genes are TRBV4-2 and TRBJ2-3; D is unresolved. Germline V lookup: CDR1 LGHNA, CDR2 YNFKEQ. This CDR3 has 16 residues. The V end lost 0 bases, the J end lost 2 bases, and 12 bases lay between the germline ends. The CDR3 loop is CASSQEITRFTDTQYF. The CDR3 nucleotides are TGTGCCAGCAGCCAAGAGATTACCAGGTTCACAGATACGCAGTATTTT.

The V gene is TRBV27, the J gene TRBJ1-6; D not resolved. Trimming took 5 bases from V and 0 from J, leaving 8 bases between them. The CDR3 covers 15 residues. The germline V gene has CDR1 MNHEY and CDR2 SMNVEV (reference sequence). CDR3 amino acids: CASSRFRSYNSPLHF. CDR3 bases: TGTGCCAGCAGTCGGTTTCGCTCCTATAATTCACCCCTCCACTTT.

The gene calls are TRBV5-5 and TRBJ2-7; TRBD2 agrees at 9 bases. This CDR3 comprises 16 residues. Unmatched junction bases numbered 6, after V lost 0 bases and J lost 2 bases. Germline CDR1 and CDR2: SGHKS and YYEKEE (reference sequence). The CDR3 DNA reads TGTGCCAGCAGCTTGGGATCGACTAGCGGAGCCTACGAGCAGTACTTC. Its protein is CASSLGSTSGAYEQYF.

The chain uses TRBV4-2 and TRBJ2-1, with a tentative D call TRBD1 (5 bases). The germline V and J ends were trimmed by 5 bases and 8 bases, with 19 bases remaining between them. The CDR3 totals 15 residues. From germline, CDR1 is LGHNA and CDR2 YNFKEQ. The CDR3: CASSSQGEPGHEQFF. CDR3 DNA: TGTGCCAGCAGCTCCCAAGGGGAACCTGGGCATGAGCAGTTCTTC.

In its sample, this clone was seen once. The J gene is TRBJ1-1, the V gene TRBV11-2; 11 nucleotides agree with TRBD1. Germline CDR1 is SGHAT and CDR2 is FQNNGV. V was pared by 5 bases and J by 3 bases, with 2 bases of the junction left unmatched. The CDR3 has 14 amino acids. CDR3 amino acids: CASSGQGAHTEAFF. As DNA, the CDR3 is TGTGCCAGCAGCGGACAGGGGGCACACACTGAAGCTTTCTTT.

This chain joins TRBV5-8 and TRBJ2-6, with D perhaps matching TRBD1 (7 bases). The CDR3 is 20 residues long. With 4 bases removed from V and 1 base from J, the gap between germline ends came to 24 bases. In germline, CDR1 is SGHTS, CDR2 YDEGEE. CDR3 bases: TGTGCCAGCAGCAGGAGCCAGGGGGGCATTCAAGGGTCTGGGGCCAACGTCCTGACTTTC. Translation gives CASSRSQGGIQGSGANVLTF.

V and J are TRBV7-9 and TRBJ1-4; 8 nucleotides align to TRBD1. Germline V CDR1 and CDR2: SEHNR, FQNEAQ (reference sequence). This CDR3 region has 15 residues. The junction had 10 bases not matched to a gene; V was cut back by 5 bases and J by 8 bases. The CDR3 spells CASSPGQGAREKLFF. CDR3 DNA sequence: TGTGCCAGCAGCCCAGGACAGGGAGCGAGAGAAAAACTGTTTTTT.

The CDR3 protein is CASSPFSGNTIYF. CDR3 in DNA: TGTGCCAGCAGTCCTTTTTCTGGAAACACCATATATTTT. This chain joins TRBV28 and TRBJ1-3; D is undetermined. Germline CDR1 MDHEN, CDR2 SYDVKM. The CDR3 loop spans 13 amino acids. Trimming took 5 bases from V and 1 from J, leaving 6 bases between them.

This chain links TRBV11-2 with TRBJ2-1; 8 bases map to TRBD2. The V gene's germline CDR1 is SGHAT and CDR2 FQNNGV. The CDR3 spans 16 residues. V was clipped by 2 bases and J by 3 bases; unmatched bases: 6. The CDR3 is CASSLRTAGVYNEQFF. Written as DNA, the CDR3 is TGTGCCAGCAGCTTACGGACAGCGGGGGTCTACAATGAGCAGTTCTTC.

This clone came up once. This chain uses TRBV27 with TRBJ1-6; TRBD1 is a possible D gene (6 bases). Per the germline V gene, CDR1 is MNHEY and CDR2 is SMNVEV (reference sequence). Trimming removed 6 bases at V and 3 bases at J, with 12 bases between. This CDR3 contains 15 residues. CDR3 coding DNA: TGTGCCAGCAGAACACAGGGATTCTATAATTCACCCCTCCACTTT. Its protein is CASRTQGFYNSPLHF.

The chain employs TRBV29-1 and TRBJ2-7; 8 bases are shared with TRBD1. This CDR3 is built from 14 residues. Per the germline V gene, CDR1 is SQVTM and CDR2 is ANQGSEA. The J segment lost 3 bases and the V segment lost 4 bases, leaving 8 bases of the junction unmatched. The CDR3 here is CSVGWDRSFYEQYF. The CDR3 nucleotides read TGCAGCGTTGGATGGGACAGGAGTTTCTACGAGCAGTACTTC.

The chain uses TRBV7-2 and TRBJ2-5; a weak D match, TRBD1 (6 bases). The germline V gene encodes CDR1 SGHTA and CDR2 FQGNSA. The CDR3 contains 16 residues. V shed 5 bases and J shed 1 base, with 17 bases lying between them. CDR3 sequence reads: CASSVDRTALQETQYF. The CDR3 region has the DNA TGTGCCAGCAGCGTCGACCGGACAGCCCTCCAAGAGACCCAGTACTTC.

This chain connects TRBV19 to TRBJ1-4, with 9 nucleotides matching TRBD1. V dropped 7 bases and J dropped 7; count of bases not matched to a gene: 7. The CDR3 has 14 amino acids. The V gene's germline CDR1 is LNHDA and CDR2 SQIVND (reference sequence). The CDR3 protein is CASTAGQGIEKLFF. The CDR3 nucleotides are TGTGCCAGTACCGCGGGACAGGGAATTGAAAAACTGTTTTTT.

The chain links TRBV7-7 to TRBJ2-2; 10 nucleotides match TRBD2. The V segment lost 6 bases and the J segment 3 bases; nucleotides outside the gene matches: 4. There are 15 residues in the CDR3. Looked up from germline, CDR1 is SSHAT and CDR2 is FNYEAQ (reference sequence). The CDR3 DNA sequence: TGTGCCAGCAGACACGGGACTAGCGACACCGGGGAGCTGTTTTTT. Encoded protein: CASRHGTSDTGELFF.

The chain is built from TRBV5-4 and TRBJ2-3, with a tentative D call TRBD2 (6 bases). CDR3 length: 15 residues. Trimming shortened V by 4 bases and J by 3 bases, and 15 bases separated the two germline ends. Per the germline V gene, CDR1 is SGHNT and CDR2 is YYREEE (reference sequence). The CDR3 region is CASSPEGTATDTQYF. CDR3 bases: TGTGCCAGCAGCCCGGAGGGGACTGCGACAGATACGCAGTATTTT.

The rearrangement links TRBV6-5 to TRBJ1-5, with D unresolved. From germline, CDR1 is MNHEY and CDR2 SVGAGI. The CDR3 has 14 amino acids. Trimming took off 6 bases at V and 0 bases at J, with 9 bases between the two ends. CDR3 DNA: TGTGCCAGCAGAACAGAAAATAGCAATCAGCCCCAGCATTTT. This codes for CASRTENSNQPQHF.

This clone appeared many times. This chain links TRBV2 with TRBJ1-1, with a possible D match to TRBD1 (6 bases). Deletions cut 5 bases from V and 0 bases from J, with 10 bases between. The length of the CDR3 is 14 residues. From germline, CDR1 is SNHLY and CDR2 FYNNEI. The CDR3 sequence: CASSLEGVNTEAFF. CDR3 coding DNA: TGTGCCAGCAGTCTTGAGGGGGTGAACACTGAAGCTTTCTTT. The full variable domain, its missing parts supplied by reference TRBV2 and TRBJ1-1, is EPEVTQTPSHQVTQMGQEVILRCVPISNHLYFYWYRQILGQKVEFLVSFYNNEISEKSEIFDDQFSVERPDGSNFTLKIRSTKLEDSAMYFCASSLEGVNTEAFFGQGTRLTVV.

This chain uses TRBV2 with TRBJ1-2; 8 nucleotides match TRBD1. Germline V gene lookup returns CDR1 SNHLY and CDR2 FYNNEI. V gave up 0 bases and J gave up 5 bases; unmatched junction bases: 5. The CDR3 length is 15 residues. CDR3 in amino acids: CASSEAPGGWYGYTF. Written as DNA, the CDR3 is TGTGCCAGCAGTGAAGCGCCAGGGGGCTGGTATGGCTACACCTTC. The full variable domain, in which reference TRBV2 and TRBJ1-2 provide the parts outside the CDR3, is EPEVTQTPSHQVTQMGQEVILRCVPISNHLYFYWYRQILGQKVEFLVSFYNNEISEKSEIFDDQFSVERPDGSNFTLKIRSTKLEDSAMYFCASSEAPGGWYGYTFGSGTRLTVV.

V and J are TRBV6-5 and TRBJ1-2; the match to TRBD1 covers 7 bases. The CDR3 consists of 14 residues. Germline CDR1 is MNHEY and CDR2 is SVGAGI. The V gene end was trimmed by 7 bases and the J gene end by 2 bases; junction bases not matched to a gene: 7. The CDR3 nucleotides read TGTGCCAGCACTACAGGGGATAACAACTATGGCTACACCTTC. It translates to CASTTGDNNYGYTF.